The clone carrying this T cell receptor (beta chain) was seen at least ten times. The entry originates in a study of human T cells and chemical hapten exposure. Study-level background: Diphenylcyclopropenone, dosed weekly to the scalp, was given to patients throughout the roughly 25-week study.

TCRdb analysed the RACE reads with MiXCR anew, one entry per CDR3 protein. Among tens of thousands of distinct CDR3 sequences listed, 13% were seen once. V lost 2 bases and J lost 7, with 11 bases in between. Germline CDR1 DFQATT, CDR2 SNEGSKA (reference sequence). The CDR3 loop spans 12 amino acids. Time point given: patch test 3, about 24 weeks after DPC sensitization. As to treatment: therapeutic diphenylcyclopropenone sensitization with weekly scalp DPC. The clonotype comes from a woman between 50 and 59 years old with alopecia areata. Some clones in this sample may be carry-over from other donors' samples. The rearrangement uses TRBV20-1 and TRBJ1-2; weak D call: TRBD1 (5 bases). The sequenced sample was whole blood, obtained in connection with sensitization to the hapten diphenylcyclopropenone (DPC). CDR3 region: CSARWQGLGYTF. The CDR3 region has the DNA TGCAGTGCTAGATGGCAGGGTCTTGGCTACACCTTC.